One and the same sample provided the 27 T cell receptor beta chains below, sequenced in a study of post-analysis software for immune sequencing data. Their recognized antigens are unknown. cDNA libraries of TCR beta carried unique molecular identifiers. Via MiXCR, TCRdb re-called the PCR reads, giving one row per CDR3 protein. Found here are hundreds of thousands of distinct CDR3 sequences, around 53% of them singletons; the top ten hold over 4%. General study results and limits: Higher frequency in patients than in controls was seen for roughly five TRBV segments, with TRBV5-6, TRBV5-1 and TRBV20-1 among them.

The sequenced material came from blood. These receptors were obtained from a girl between 5 and 17 years old with multiple sclerosis.

This clonotype was recorded many times. The rearrangement joins TRBV29-1 to TRBJ2-7; 8 bases agree with TRBD1. The CDR3 extends over 14 amino acids. The V gene end was trimmed by 5 bases and the J gene end by 1 base; junction bases not matched to a gene: 7. CDR1 SQVTM and CDR2 ANQGSEA come from the germline V gene. The CDR3 loop reads CSVSTGVSSYEQYF. CDR3 DNA: TGCAGCGTTTCGACAGGGGTGAGTTCCTACGAGCAGTACTTC.

The CDR3 region is CASSRGTGRSSYEQYF. Written as DNA, the CDR3 is TGTGCCAGCAGCAGGGGGACAGGGCGATCCTCCTACGAGCAGTACTTC. The chain uses TRBV9 and TRBJ2-5, with 9 bases identical to TRBD1. The J call is doubtful: the DNA matches TRBJ2-7 better. This CDR3 has 16 amino acids. From germline, CDR1 is SGDLS and CDR2 YYNGEE.

The V call is TRBV6-5, the J call TRBJ2-1; 8 bases line up with TRBD2. This CDR3 has 15 amino acids. CDR1 is MNHEY and CDR2 is SVGAGI in the germline V gene. Trimming at V came to 2 bases and at J to 4 bases, leaving 4 bases not matched to a gene. The DNA for the CDR3 is TGTGCCAGCAGTTACGCGGGACTAGAGTACAATGAGCAGTTCTTC. It codes for CASSYAGLEYNEQFF.

In this sample, this clonotype turned up a few times. V usage is TRBV11-2 and J usage is TRBJ2-1; D may match TRBD1 or TRBD2 (5 bases each). This CDR3 region has 14 residues. Germline-derived CDR1 and CDR2 are SGHAT and FQNNGV. The V end was cut by 7 bases, the J end by 4 bases, with 14 bases between. The DNA of the CDR3 is TGTGCCAGCACCCCCGGGGCGGCATACAATGAGCAGTTCTTC. This sequence encodes CASTPGAAYNEQFF.

V usage is TRBV25-1 and J usage is TRBJ2-3; D remains unclear. V lost 4 bases to trimming and J lost 4 bases, with 9 bases between them. The length of the CDR3 is 13 residues. Germline V gives CDR1 MGHDK, CDR2 SYGVNS. In DNA, the CDR3 is TGTGCCAGCAGTGCCCCACCGGCAGATACGCAGTATTTT. Translating it yields CASSAPPADTQYF.

This chain links TRBV12-3 or TRBV12-4 with TRBJ2-7, with D perhaps being TRBD1 or TRBD2 (5 bases each). The germline V and J ends were trimmed by 4 bases and 0 bases, with 7 bases remaining between them. The CDR3 covers 13 residues. This CDR3 is CASSWGYSYEQYF. In nucleotides, the CDR3 is TGTGCCAGCAGTTGGGGGTACTCCTACGAGCAGTACTTC.

The V and J genes are TRBV10-3 and TRBJ1-1; TRBD1 is a possible D gene (6 bases). Deletions cut 11 bases from V and 1 base from J, with 11 bases between. The CDR3 has 12 amino acids. Germline V gene data show CDR1 as ENHRY and CDR2 as SYGVKD. The CDR3 region is CALRGQNTEAFF. Written as DNA, the CDR3 is TGTGCCCTCCGGGGGCAGAACACTGAAGCTTTCTTT.

The chain recombines TRBV4-1 with TRBJ2-3; TRBD2 agrees at 9 bases. The CDR3 runs 18 residues. Germline V CDR1 and CDR2: MGHRA, YSYEKL. Trimming cost V 4 bases and J 3 bases; bases outside gene matches: 14. Written as DNA, the CDR3 is TGCGCCAGCAGCCGGACGATCCGAGGCGGGGGGGCAACAGATACGCAGTATTTT. It codes for CASSRTIRGGGATDTQYF.

This clonotype appeared a few times. The chain has TRBV27 and TRBJ1-2; D gene uncertain. The CDR3 contains 12 residues. Per the germline V gene, CDR1 is MNHEY and CDR2 is SMNVEV (reference sequence). V shed 5 bases and J shed 4 bases, with 8 bases lying between them. The DNA of the CDR3 is TGTGCCAGCAGTCCCGGGCTCTATGGCTACACCTTC. Translated: CASSPGLYGYTF.

The chain links TRBV20-1 to TRBJ1-5; no firm D call. The CDR3 contains 12 residues. The ends were cut back, 4 bases at V and 6 bases at J, with 10 bases in the middle. The germline V gene encodes CDR1 DFQATT and CDR2 SNEGSKA (reference sequence). In nucleotides, the CDR3 is TGCAGTGCTATTAGCCCGGGTCAGCCCCAGCATTTT. Translating gives CSAISPGQPQHF.

This clonotype was counted a few times. The chain links TRBV20-1 to TRBJ2-1; D is ambiguous. Germline CDR1 is DFQATT and CDR2 is SNEGSKA (reference sequence). V was pared by 2 bases and J by 10 bases, with 9 bases between. This CDR3 region has 11 residues. CDR3 amino acids: CSARMDQEQFF. The CDR3 region has the DNA TGCAGTGCTAGAATGGACCAGGAGCAGTTCTTC.

The chain joins TRBV7-2 to TRBJ1-2; D is ambiguous. Germline CDR1 reads SGHTA; CDR2 reads FQGNSA. Between the trimmed V and J ends, which lost 5 bases and 2 bases, there was a span of 18 bases. This CDR3 spans 16 amino acids. The CDR3 region is CASSPWSGELNYGYTF. CDR3 in DNA: TGTGCCAGCAGCCCATGGAGCGGGGAGCTCAACTATGGCTACACCTTC.

This clonotype has just a few counts. As DNA, the CDR3 is TGTGCCAGCAGCTGGACTAGCGGGGGCACAGATACGCAGTATTTT. This sequence encodes CASSWTSGGTDTQYF. The V call is TRBV12-3 or TRBV12-4, the J call TRBJ2-3; 12 bases map to TRBD2. The CDR3 contains 15 residues. Losses at the gene ends were 6 bases for V and 1 base for J; bases not matched to a gene: 2.

The chain employs TRBV6-2 or TRBV6-3 and TRBJ2-3; TRBD2 matches at 8 bases. Germline assignment: CDR1 MNHEY and CDR2 SVGEGT. V shed 8 bases, J shed 5 bases, and the junction held 6 bases outside the gene matches. This CDR3 has 13 residues. Here the CDR3 reads CASGGLAGDTQYF. The CDR3 nucleotides are TGTGCCAGCGGAGGACTAGCCGGAGATACGCAGTATTTT.

The chain is built from TRBV3-1 and TRBJ1-1; maybe TRBD1 (5 bases). Germline V lookup: CDR1 LGHDT, CDR2 YNNKEL (reference sequence). CDR3 length equals 15 residues. Trimming pared 4 bases from V and 11 bases from J, leaving 23 bases between. This CDR3 reads CASSPNSYRGVSAFF. The CDR3 coding sequence is TGTGCCAGCAGCCCGAATTCATATCGGGGGGTATCGGCTTTCTTT. The full variable domain, in which reference TRBV3-1 and TRBJ1-1 provide the parts outside the CDR3, is DTAVSQTPKYLVTQMGNDKSIKCEQNLGHDTMYWYKQDSKKFLKIMFSYNNKELIINETVPNRFSPKSPDKAHLNLHINSLELGDSAVYFCASSPNSYRGVSAFFGQGTRLTVV.

This clonotype was seen a handful of times. The chain carries TRBV9 and TRBJ1-2; no clear D gene. The V and J ends lost 3 bases and 8 bases respectively, with 8 bases between them. The germline V gene encodes CDR1 SGDLS and CDR2 YYNGEE. This CDR3 is built from 11 residues. The CDR3 loop reads CASSGNLGYTF. CDR3 DNA: TGTGCCAGCAGCGGGAATCTGGGCTACACCTTC.

This chain joins TRBV5-1 and TRBJ2-7, with D possibly TRBD2 on 6 matching bases. Between the trimmed V and J ends, which lost 2 bases and 0 bases, there was a span of 12 bases. The CDR3 runs 15 residues. Germline CDR1 reads SGHRS; CDR2 reads YFSETQ. CDR3 loop: CASSFLRESSYEQYF. The CDR3 nucleotides are TGCGCCAGCAGCTTTTTACGGGAGAGCTCCTACGAGCAGTACTTC.

The V gene is TRBV7-6, the J gene TRBJ2-5, with 9 bases that match TRBD1. The J call may be incorrect, as the DNA end agrees better with TRBJ2-7. This CDR3 contains 13 residues. Germline V gives CDR1 SGHVS, CDR2 FNYEAQ. The CDR3 region has the DNA TGTGCCAGCAGCCGGGACAGGGTCCACGAGCAGTACTTC. This translates into CASSRDRVHEQYF.

V gene TRBV5-1 combines with J gene TRBJ2-7, with 9 bases that match TRBD1. V trimming: 4 bases; J trimming: 0 bases; junction bases outside the gene matches: 2. The CDR3 is 14 residues long. Germline V gene data show CDR1 as SGHRS and CDR2 as YFSETQ. CDR3: CASSRDRDSYEQYF. The CDR3 DNA reads TGCGCCAGCAGCAGGGACAGGGACTCCTACGAGCAGTACTTC.

This chain joins TRBV14 and TRBJ2-7, with TRBD2 matching over 8 bases. CDR1 and CDR2 (germline): SGHDN, FVKESK. V was clipped by 1 base and J by 1 base; unmatched bases: 6. The CDR3 length is 16 residues. The CDR3 coding sequence is TGTGCCAGCAGCCAAGCCCGCGGGAGGATATCCTACGAGCAGTACTTC. Amino acids: CASSQARGRISYEQYF.

V is TRBV20-1 and J is TRBJ1-5, with 10 nucleotides matching TRBD1. The CDR3 runs to 17 residues. J lost 2 bases, V lost 1 base, and 8 bases had no gene match. Germline CDR1 and CDR2: DFQATT and SNEGSKA (reference sequence). Here the CDR3 reads CSARVGQGEIGNQPQHF. The CDR3 DNA sequence: TGCAGTGCTAGAGTCGGACAGGGGGAAATTGGCAATCAGCCCCAGCATTTT.

This chain uses TRBV5-1 with TRBJ2-1, with 13 bases lining up with TRBD2. From germline, CDR1 is SGHRS and CDR2 YFSETQ. This CDR3 is built from 18 residues. Trimming cost V 7 bases and J 2 bases; bases outside gene matches: 12. CDR3 protein: CASSLPWTSGGAYNEQFF. Written as DNA, the CDR3 is TGCGCCAGCTCCCTCCCCTGGACTAGCGGGGGAGCCTACAATGAGCAGTTCTTC.

V usage is TRBV12-3 or TRBV12-4 and J usage is TRBJ2-3, with TRBD2 identical over 8 bases. With 3 bases clipped from V and 5 bases from J, the junction kept 4 bases outside the gene matches. The CDR3 is made up of 14 amino acids. The CDR3 protein is CASSFAGGGDTQYF. CDR3 coding DNA: TGTGCCAGCAGTTTTGCGGGAGGAGGAGATACGCAGTATTTT.

The gene calls are TRBV24-1 and TRBJ1-5; D remains ambiguous. Between the trimmed V and J ends, which lost 4 bases and 2 bases, there was a span of 8 bases. Germline assignment: CDR1 KGHDR and CDR2 SFDVKD. CDR3 length: 14 amino acids. The CDR3 loop reads CATSDRSGNQPQHF. The CDR3 region has the DNA TGTGCCACCAGTGACCGGAGTGGCAATCAGCCCCAGCATTTT.

This clonotype has at least ten counts. CDR3 sequence reads: CASSLIQETQYF. The CDR3 coding sequence is TGTGCCAGCAGCTTAATCCAAGAGACCCAGTACTTC. This sequence joins TRBV18 and TRBJ2-5; D call uncertain. Deletions cut 8 bases from V and 1 base from J, with 8 bases between. The CDR3 totals 12 residues. The germline V gene encodes CDR1 KGHSH and CDR2 LQKENI.

The chain recombines TRBV7-9 with TRBJ1-1; maybe TRBD1 (6 bases). V was pared by 1 base and J by 4 bases, with 13 bases between. This CDR3 has 15 amino acids. Per the germline V gene, CDR1 is SEHNR and CDR2 is FQNEAQ (reference sequence). The CDR3 spells CASSLVSPRGTEAFF. Here the CDR3 DNA reads TGTGCCAGCAGCTTAGTATCCCCCAGGGGCACTGAAGCTTTCTTT.

This clonotype was found a few times. The gene calls are TRBV5-4 and TRBJ2-3, with TRBD2 matching 8 bases. Looked up from germline, CDR1 is SGHNT and CDR2 is YYREEE (reference sequence). This CDR3 has 17 amino acids. The V segment lost 2 bases and the J segment 0 bases; nucleotides outside the gene matches: 8. The CDR3 nucleotides are TGTGCCAGCAGCTTCGACGGGGGGGCAAGCAGCACAGATACGCAGTATTTT. Protein: CASSFDGGASSTDTQYF.